These 7 T cell receptor beta chains came from one sample sequenced in a study of blood T cell repertoires in COVID-19. Sequencing was performed with immunoSEQ multiplex PCR; in TCRdb, only in-frame clones are kept and a portion is missing. The table lists about 220,000 clones, approximately 80% of them singletons. The sequenced sample was PBMCs or T cells enriched from blood (not recorded which). These receptor sequences come from a woman in her fifties or sixties who had recovered from COVID-19.

The V and J genes are TRBV6-1 and TRBJ1-1, with TRBD1 matching over 8 bases. Germline V gene lookup returns CDR1 MNHNS and CDR2 SASEGT. The CDR3 runs to 14 residues. J gave up 1 base and V 6 bases, and 4 bases lay outside the gene matches. The CDR3 DNA sequence: TGTGCCAGCAGGTTCACAGGGGGGAACACTGAAGCTTTCTTT. It specifies CASRFTGGNTEAFF.

The chain employs TRBV7-2 and TRBJ2-1; D possibly corresponds to TRBD1 (5 bases). The germline V gene has CDR1 SGHTA and CDR2 FQGNSA. The CDR3 consists of 13 residues. V shed 3 bases and J shed 3 bases, with 6 bases lying between them. CDR3 sequence reads: CASSFTGYNEQFF. The CDR3 DNA reads as TGTGCCAGCAGCTTTACAGGCTACAATGAGCAGTTCTTC.

V usage is TRBV7-3 and J usage is TRBJ2-1; 8 bases fit TRBD2. V shed 1 base, J shed 0 bases, and the junction held 2 bases outside the gene matches. Per the germline V gene, CDR1 is SGHTA and CDR2 is FQGTGA. The CDR3 runs 16 residues. The CDR3 protein is CASSLSGGSSYNEQFF. CDR3 DNA: TGTGCCAGCAGCTTAAGCGGGGGGAGCTCCTACAATGAGCAGTTCTTC.

V and J are TRBV6-4 and TRBJ2-7; D possibly corresponds to TRBD1 (6 bases). CDR1 is MRHNA, CDR2 SNTAGT, per germline. V lost 7 bases to trimming and J lost 6 bases, with 13 bases between them. There are 12 residues in the CDR3. CDR3 amino acids: CASTPTGCEQYF. In DNA form, the CDR3 reads TGTGCCAGCACTCCTACAGGGTGCGAGCAGTACTTC.

This chain links TRBV29-1 with TRBJ1-2; D is undetermined. From germline, CDR1 is SQVTM and CDR2 ANQGSEA. The CDR3 sequence is 13 residues long. V lost 1 base and J lost 8, with 14 bases in between. The CDR3 protein is CSVEVTGGLGYTF. CDR3 in DNA: TGCAGCGTTGAAGTGACGGGAGGGCTAGGCTACACCTTC.

The genes are TRBV5-1 and TRBJ2-5, with 7 bases fitting TRBD1. This CDR3 has 15 amino acids. The J segment lost 4 bases and the V segment lost 3 bases, leaving 9 bases of the junction unmatched. The germline V gene has CDR1 SGHRS and CDR2 YFSETQ. The CDR3 here is CASSSSRDSGETQYF. CDR3 DNA: TGCGCCAGCAGCTCCTCCCGGGACAGTGGAGAGACCCAGTACTTC.

The chain carries TRBV6-5 and TRBJ1-1, with D unclear. The CDR3 covers 15 residues. Germline V gives CDR1 MNHEY, CDR2 SVGAGI. V was trimmed by 6 bases and J by 1 base, leaving 15 bases between them. CDR3 sequence reads: CASRLFWEENTEAFF. CDR3 nucleotides: TGTGCCAGCAGACTCTTTTGGGAGGAGAACACTGAAGCTTTCTTT.